The 27 T cell receptor beta chains given below trace back to one sample, sequenced in a study of T-cell memory formation after mild COVID-19. Each CDR3 protein is one row after TCRdb ran MiXCR on the 5' RACE reads. The sample contains roughly 350,000 distinct CDR3 sequences, 25% to 30% of which appear only once. The specimen was PBMCs or a T cell subset sorted from them (not recorded which). The source is an adult woman who had mild COVID-19 (a few samples of this study predate the infection). Cell type and time point are not known.

This clonotype was found a few times. J is TRBJ2-1 and V is TRBV4-3; D could derive from TRBD1 or TRBD2 (5 bases each). With 0 bases removed from V and 4 bases from J, the gap between germline ends came to 10 bases. The CDR3 runs to 15 residues. Per the germline V gene, CDR1 is LGHNA and CDR2 is YSLEER. The DNA for the CDR3 is TGCGCCAGCAGCCAAGAGGGGGTCCTATACAATGAGCAGTTCTTC. Protein product: CASSQEGVLYNEQFF.

The J gene is TRBJ2-5, the V gene TRBV18; 7 bases are a match to TRBD1. The CDR3 has 15 residues. CDR1 KGHSH and CDR2 LQKENI come from the germline V gene. V shed 4 bases and J 1 base; nucleotides not matched to a gene: 6. CDR3 sequence reads: CASSQPGQIQETQYF. As DNA, the CDR3 is TGTGCCAGCTCACAACCGGGACAGATCCAAGAGACCCAGTACTTC.

This chain links TRBV7-2 with TRBJ2-7; either TRBD1 or TRBD2 may supply D (5 bases each). The CDR3 is 15 amino acids. Looked up from germline, CDR1 is SGHTA and CDR2 is FQGNSA. The V end lost 1 base, the J end lost 0 bases, and 10 bases lay between the germline ends. This CDR3 reads CASSLGRGRSYEQYF. The DNA for the CDR3 is TGTGCCAGCAGCTTAGGACGGGGCCGCTCCTACGAGCAGTACTTC.

V gene TRBV5-1 combines with J gene TRBJ1-6, with D perhaps matching TRBD1 (5 bases). The V end lost 0 bases, the J end lost 5 bases, and 12 bases lay between the germline ends. The CDR3 extends over 16 amino acids. Germline V CDR1 and CDR2: SGHRS, YFSETQ. CDR3 sequence reads: CASSLGRQSNNSPLHF. The DNA of the CDR3 is TGCGCCAGCAGCTTGGGCCGACAGTCGAATAATTCACCCCTCCACTTT.

The chain has TRBV5-1 and TRBJ2-7; D not certain. There are 14 residues in the CDR3. V was clipped by 0 bases and J by 3 bases, with 10 bases between them. CDR1 and CDR2 from the germline V gene are SGHRS and YFSETQ. For the CDR3, the DNA is TGCGCCAGCAGCTTGGGGGCAAGGGACTACGAGCAGTACTTC. This gives the protein CASSLGARDYEQYF.

The genes are TRBV21-1 and TRBJ1-1; TRBD1, as called in the table, went unchecked against the DNA. TRBV21-1 constitutes a pseudogene. The CDR3 extends over 17 amino acids. This chain's CDR3 is CASSTKRGGSSGTEAFF. The CDR3 bases are TGTGCCAGCAGCACAAAACGGGGCGGAAGTTCCGGCACTGAAGCTTTCTTT.

This chain connects TRBV28 to TRBJ1-5; 7 nucleotides agree with TRBD1. There are 15 residues in the CDR3. Germline lookup yields CDR1 MDHEN and CDR2 SYDVKM. Trimming at V came to 2 bases and at J to 6 bases, leaving 7 bases not matched to a gene. In nucleotides, the CDR3 is TGTGCCAGCAGTTTACTCGAAGGGGGCGGTCAGCCCCAGCATTTT. Translated: CASSLLEGGGQPQHF.

This clonotype was observed at least ten times. The chain combines TRBV6-5 with TRBJ2-1; 11 bases fit TRBD2. There are 15 residues in the CDR3. With 5 bases clipped from V and 0 bases from J, the junction kept 0 bases outside the gene matches. Looked up from germline, CDR1 is MNHEY and CDR2 is SVGAGI. DNA of the CDR3: TGTGCCAGCAGTACTAGCGGGAGCTCCTACAATGAGCAGTTCTTC. Amino acid sequence: CASSTSGSSYNEQFF.

This clonotype was seen only a few times. V gene TRBV12-3 or TRBV12-4 combines with J gene TRBJ2-2; maybe TRBD2 (7 bases). The CDR3 totals 15 residues. The germline V and J ends were trimmed by 3 bases and 4 bases, with 12 bases remaining between them. CDR3 loop: CASSFLAGATGELFF. The DNA for the CDR3 is TGTGCCAGCAGTTTCCTGGCGGGGGCCACCGGGGAGCTGTTTTTT.

This rearrangement joins TRBV6-5 to TRBJ2-7; 12 nucleotides agree with TRBD1. The CDR3 covers 15 residues. Trimming cost V 6 bases and J 4 bases; bases outside gene matches: 7. Germline V lookup: CDR1 MNHEY, CDR2 SVGAGI. The CDR3 sequence: CASRAGTGGSYEQYF. DNA for the CDR3: TGTGCCAGCAGGGCCGGGACAGGGGGCTCGTACGAGCAGTACTTC.

The gene calls are TRBV6-5 and TRBJ2-7, with 10 bases identical to TRBD2. CDR3 length equals 14 residues. Unmatched junction bases numbered 7, after V lost 6 bases and J lost 5 bases. Germline CDR1 MNHEY, CDR2 SVGAGI. The CDR3 region is CASSLGTSEHEQYF. The CDR3 nucleotides read TGTGCCAGCAGCCTAGGGACTAGCGAGCACGAGCAGTACTTC.

This chain joins TRBV11-2 and TRBJ2-1; perhaps TRBD2 as D (7 bases). The CDR3 covers 15 residues. From germline, CDR1 is SGHAT and CDR2 FQNNGV. V was pared by 10 bases and J by 4 bases, with 20 bases between. The DNA of the CDR3 is TGTGCCACCTCCGGTGGGGGGGCCCGGTACAATGAGCAGTTCTTC. This translates into CATSGGGARYNEQFF.

The rearrangement joins TRBV5-1 to TRBJ2-5; D is unclear. Between the trimmed V and J ends, which lost 2 bases and 4 bases, there was a span of 12 bases. CDR1 is SGHRS, CDR2 YFSETQ, per germline. The CDR3 has 14 residues. The CDR3 DNA follows: TGCGCCAGCAGCTTCGCGGAGAACGGAGAGACCCAGTACTTC. This sequence encodes CASSFAENGETQYF.

This clonotype was recorded at least ten times. The rearrangement links TRBV5-1 to TRBJ2-2; TRBD1 matches 7 bases. There are 14 residues in the CDR3. Germline CDR1 SGHRS, CDR2 YFSETQ. J lost 1 base, V lost 5 bases, and 2 bases had no gene match. CDR3 in amino acids: CASRPGGNTGELFF. The CDR3 bases are TGCGCCAGCAGACCAGGGGGGAACACCGGGGAGCTGTTTTTT.

This clonotype was counted between two and nine times. The chain combines TRBV7-2 with TRBJ2-2; TRBD1 agrees at 9 bases. Germline V gene data show CDR1 as SGHTA and CDR2 as FQGNSA. This CDR3 is built from 15 residues. With 5 bases clipped from V and 7 bases from J, the junction kept 8 bases outside the gene matches. The CDR3 bases are TGTGCCAGCAGCAAGAACAGGGGGCTGAGCGGGGAGCTGTTTTTT. Encoded protein: CASSKNRGLSGELFF.

The rearrangement uses TRBV29-1 and TRBJ2-3; D not certain. Germline V lookup: CDR1 SQVTM, CDR2 ANQGSEA. Trimming cost V 7 bases and J 0 bases, with 11 bases left between them. This CDR3 contains 13 residues. In nucleotides, the CDR3 is TGCAGCGCCCGAAACCCCAGCACAGATACGCAGTATTTT. It specifies CSARNPSTDTQYF.

This sequence joins TRBV7-9 and TRBJ2-1; 8 positions agree with TRBD1. Germline-derived CDR1 and CDR2 are SEHNR and FQNEAQ (reference sequence). The CDR3 is made up of 20 amino acids. J lost 1 base, V lost 4 bases, and 18 bases had no gene match. For the CDR3, the DNA is TGTGCCAGCAGCTCAATCGCCGGACAGGGACGGAGTCCTTCCTACAATGAGCAGTTCTTC. As protein: CASSSIAGQGRSPSYNEQFF.

This clonotype was observed at least ten times. The CDR3 coding sequence is TGCAGCGTCGGGGACCCCGGAACTGAAGCTTTCTTT. Residues: CSVGDPGTEAFF. The V and J genes are TRBV29-1 and TRBJ1-1; D is possibly TRBD1 (5 bases). V was clipped by 6 bases and J by 5 bases, with 13 bases between them. Germline lookup yields CDR1 SQVTM and CDR2 ANQGSEA. There are 12 residues in the CDR3.

The genes are TRBV24-1 and TRBJ2-7; the D is unclear. The germline CDR1 and CDR2 sequences are KGHDR and SFDVKD. V was trimmed by 2 bases and J by 2 bases, leaving 6 bases between them. The CDR3 is 13 residues long. The CDR3 reads CATSDSITYEQYF. Written as DNA, the CDR3 is TGTGCCACCAGTGATTCCATAACCTACGAGCAGTACTTC.

Only a few counts were recorded for this clonotype. The chain has TRBV4-2 and TRBJ1-6; 9 bases map to TRBD1. The germline V gene has CDR1 LGHNA and CDR2 YNFKEQ. The CDR3 loop spans 15 amino acids. With V trimmed by 4 bases and J by 10 bases, 8 bases remained unmatched. CDR3 residues: CASSRRDRDGSPLHF. Here the CDR3 DNA reads TGTGCCAGCAGCCGCCGGGACAGGGATGGATCACCCCTCCACTTT.

Regarding this clonotype: Relative to the germline gene, one junction end is altered; a read error may explain this. The chain uses TRBV5-1 and TRBJ2-1; no firm D call. The V gene's germline CDR1 is SGHRS and CDR2 YFSETQ. The CDR3 covers 11 residues. In DNA, the CDR3 is TGCGCCAGCAGCTTAAGCAATGACCAGTTCTTC. It is translated as CASSLSNDQFF.

The V call is TRBV5-5, the J call TRBJ2-1, with D possibly being TRBD1 (5 bases). V dropped 2 bases and J dropped 3 bases, with 15 bases sitting between them. Germline CDR1 reads SGHKS; CDR2 reads YYEKEE (reference sequence). This CDR3 has 16 residues. The CDR3 spells CASSFGQGIVYNEQFF. The CDR3 bases are TGTGCCAGCAGCTTTGGTCAGGGTATAGTCTACAATGAGCAGTTCTTC.

This sequence joins TRBV4-1 and TRBJ2-7; D possibly matches TRBD1 or TRBD2 (5 bases each). The germline V gene has CDR1 MGHRA and CDR2 YSYEKL. V was clipped by 4 bases and J by 3 bases, with 16 bases between them. This CDR3 is built from 15 residues. This chain's CDR3 is CASSLGPLPDYEQYF. The DNA of the CDR3 is TGCGCCAGCAGCCTGGGACCTTTACCGGACTACGAGCAGTACTTC.

The genes are TRBV24-1 and TRBJ2-3; D might be TRBD2 (7 bases). The CDR3 runs to 17 residues. Trimming left V 4 bases short and J 4 bases short, with 20 bases between. The germline V gene has CDR1 KGHDR and CDR2 SFDVKD. The CDR3 loop is CATSDPALAGAPDTQYF. CDR3 nucleotide sequence: TGTGCCACCAGTGACCCCGCCTTGGCGGGGGCCCCAGATACGCAGTATTTT.

This clonotype was picked up many times. This chain uses TRBV7-3 with TRBJ2-1; D gene unclear. The germline gives CDR1 SGHTA, CDR2 FQGTGA. V lost 0 bases to trimming and J lost 3 bases, with 12 bases between them. The CDR3 length is 16 residues. CDR3 coding DNA: TGTGCCAGCAGCTTAACTAGCTCTACCTACTACAATGAGCAGTTCTTC. It is translated as CASSLTSSTYYNEQFF.

This chain uses TRBV12-3 or TRBV12-4 with TRBJ1-5; D ambiguous. The CDR3 covers 13 residues. V was pared by 3 bases and J by 5 bases, with 8 bases between. The CDR3 is CASSFGLYQPQHF. CDR3 in DNA: TGTGCCAGCAGTTTTGGCTTGTATCAGCCCCAGCATTTT.

This clonotype occurred a few times. The chain couples TRBV7-9 to TRBJ2-7, with 12 bases aligning to TRBD1. V was pared by 2 bases and J by 5 bases, with 1 base of the junction left unmatched. Germline CDR1 and CDR2: SEHNR and FQNEAQ (reference sequence). This CDR3 contains 14 residues. CDR3 amino acids: CASSLRDRGHEQYF. The CDR3 nucleotides are TGTGCCAGCAGCTTAAGGGACAGGGGGCACGAGCAGTACTTC.